The rows below give T cell receptor beta chains drawn from one sample of a study of blood T cells in healthy people across ages. TCRdb re-called the 5' RACE reads through MiXCR, storing one row per CDR3 protein. The data hold approximately 810,000 distinct CDR3 sequences, with 29% observed a single time. The sample taken for sequencing was blood. These receptors were taken from a woman of 80 years or more in good health. Both conserved end residues are part of each CDR3. The D gene is left open where the match is weak. Clone size is given for some rows only: seen once, a few or many times, or a class if the clone is expanded.

J: TRBJ1-6
size: many
V: TRBV11-2
D: -
DNA: TGTGCCAGCAGCTCCTCGCCGGGACGTAGTAATTCACCCCTCCACTTT
CDR3: CASSSSPGRSNSPLHF

J: TRBJ2-5
size: many
V: TRBV24-1
D: TRBD2
DNA: TGTGCCACCAGTGATCTTACTAGCGGGAAACAAGAGACCCAGTACTTC
CDR3: CATSDLTSGKQETQYF

J: TRBJ2-1
size: many
V: TRBV5-1
D: TRBD2
DNA: TGCGCCAGCAGCTTAATACTAGCGGGGCGTTACAATGAGCAGTTCTTC
CDR3: CASSLILAGRYNEQFF

J: TRBJ1-2
size: -
V: TRBV2
D: TRBD1
DNA: TGTGCCAGCACCCTGTATGGGCAGGGGGTAGAAGGCTACACCTTC
CDR3: CASTLYGQGVEGYTF

J: TRBJ2-5
size: -
V: TRBV25-1
D: TRBD1
DNA: TGTGCCAGCAGTGCCTGGACAGGGGATGAGACCCAGTACTTC
CDR3: CASSAWTGDETQYF

J: TRBJ1-4
size: few
V: TRBV4-2
D: -
DNA: TGTGCCAGCAGCCAGCCGGGGGTAGGGGAAAAACTGTTTTTT
CDR3: CASSQPGVGEKLFF

J: TRBJ2-5
size: many
V: TRBV2
D: -
DNA: TGTGCCAGCAGTGAGGGGCCAGGGGGAGGATCGGAGACCCAGTACTTC
CDR3: CASSEGPGGGSETQYF

J: TRBJ2-1
size: many
V: TRBV6-5
D: -
DNA: TGTGCCAGCAGTTACGAGGGGACGAGCTCCTACAATGAGCAGTTCTTC
CDR3: CASSYEGTSSYNEQFF

J: TRBJ2-4
size: few
V: TRBV7-9
D: TRBD1
DNA: TGTGCCAGCAGTAGTTGGGACAGCCTCAAAAACATTCAGTACTTC
CDR3: CASSSWDSLKNIQYF

J: TRBJ2-7
size: -
V: TRBV13
D: TRBD1
DNA: TGTGCCAGCAGCCTTCGGTTACAGGGGGTTGACGAGCAGTACTTC
CDR3: CASSLRLQGVDEQYF

J: TRBJ2-3
size: many
V: TRBV7-9
D: -
DNA: TGTGCCAGCAGCGACCCCCCAGGGGTGAGCACAGATACGCAGTATTTT
CDR3: CASSDPPGVSTDTQYF

J: TRBJ1-2
size: -
V: TRBV20-1
D: -
DNA: TGCAGTGCTCAGCCGTCCGGGATACAGTATGGCTACACCTTC
CDR3: CSAQPSGIQYGYTF

J: TRBJ1-5
size: few
V: TRBV24-1
D: TRBD1
DNA: TGTGCCGCCAGGCCCGGGACAGGGGAAAATCAGCCCCAGCATTTT
CDR3: CAARPGTGENQPQHF

J: TRBJ2-6
size: -
V: TRBV6-2/TRBV6-3
D: TRBD1
DNA: TGTGCCAGCAGCCGATATCAGGGGGCTCAGTCTGGGGCCAACGTCCTGACTTTC
CDR3: CASSRYQGAQSGANVLTF

J: TRBJ1-5
size: -
V: TRBV6-2/TRBV6-3
D: -
DNA: TGTGCCAGCAGTACCTTCAATCAGCCCCAGCATTTT
CDR3: CASSTFNQPQHF

J: TRBJ2-4
size: -
V: TRBV20-1
D: -
DNA: TGCAGTGCTAGAGATTTCGGATTGAGTCTGGCGGGGAGCATTCAGTACTTC
CDR3: CSARDFGLSLAGSIQYF

J: TRBJ1-5
size: many
V: TRBV20-1
D: TRBD1
DNA: TGCAGTGCTAGAACGACAGGGGATCAGCCCCAGCATTTT
CDR3: CSARTTGDQPQHF

J: TRBJ1-6
size: many
V: TRBV25-1
D: -
DNA: TGTGCCAGCAGTGTCAGGGGTAATTCACCCCTCCACTTT
CDR3: CASSVRGNSPLHF

J: TRBJ1-1
size: many
V: TRBV20-1
D: -
DNA: TGCAGTGCTAGTGCGGGGTACACTGAAGCTTTCTTT
CDR3: CSASAGYTEAFF

J: TRBJ1-2
size: few
V: TRBV7-2
D: -
DNA: TGTGCCAGCAGCTTAGATCTGATTCCAGGCTATGGCTACGCCTTC
CDR3: CASSLDLIPGYGYAF

J: TRBJ2-1
size: few
V: TRBV12-3/TRBV12-4
D: TRBD1
DNA: TGTGCCAGCAGGCCCGGGACAGCCTATGAGCAGTTCTTC
CDR3: CASRPGTAYEQFF

J: TRBJ2-5
size: many
V: TRBV12-3/TRBV12-4
D: -
DNA: TGTGCCAGCAGTTCCCTAGCAGGGGAGACCCAGTACTTC
CDR3: CASSSLAGETQYF

J: TRBJ1-2
size: many
V: TRBV24-1
D: TRBD1
DNA: TGTGCCACCAGTGATGGGCCGGGACAGACCTATGGCTACACCTTC
CDR3: CATSDGPGQTYGYTF

J: TRBJ1-3
size: few
V: TRBV6-2/TRBV6-3
D: -
DNA: TGTGCCAGCCTCCCAGGCGCCGGAAACACCATATATTTT
CDR3: CASLPGAGNTIYF

J: TRBJ1-1
size: many
V: TRBV6-5
D: -
DNA: TGTGCCAGCAGTTACCGCGGACGAGCGAACACTGAAGCTTTCTTT
CDR3: CASSYRGRANTEAFF

J: TRBJ2-5
size: many
V: TRBV9
D: -
DNA: TGTGCCAGCAGCGCGTACGAGGGGGGGCCTTATGAGACCCAGTACTTC
CDR3: CASSAYEGGPYETQYF

J: TRBJ2-5
size: many
V: TRBV27
D: -
DNA: TGTGCCAGCAGTTTAAGCTACAGGGATAGGGAGACCCAGTACTTC
CDR3: CASSLSYRDRETQYF

J: TRBJ2-3
size: many
V: TRBV6-4
D: -
DNA: TGTGCCAGCAGTGGGAGGGGCGGATCTAGCACAGATACGCAGTATTTT
CDR3: CASSGRGGSSTDTQYF

J: TRBJ1-1
size: many
V: TRBV4-3
D: -
DNA: TGCGCCAGCAGCCAGGGGGGAACCGGAGCTTTCTTT
CDR3: CASSQGGTGAFF

J: TRBJ1-4
size: -
V: TRBV29-1
D: -
DNA: TGCAGCGTTGAAGATTGGGCAGGGGACGAAAAACTGTTTTTT
CDR3: CSVEDWAGDEKLFF

J: TRBJ2-5
size: -
V: TRBV11-3
D: -
DNA: TGTGCCCCCGACTTCCGCCCCAGACTGAGCCAAGAGACCCAGTACTTC
CDR3: CAPDFRPRLSQETQYF

J: TRBJ1-5
size: few
V: TRBV10-1
D: -
DNA: TGCGCCAGCAGGTTAAATCAGCCCCAGCATTTT
CDR3: CASRLNQPQHF

J: TRBJ2-6
size: many
V: TRBV27
D: -
DNA: TGTGCCAGCAGTTTATATGGGACGTACCGCTCTGGGGCCAACGTCCTGACTTTC
CDR3: CASSLYGTYRSGANVLTF

J: TRBJ2-1
size: many
V: TRBV10-3
D: -
DNA: TGTGCCATGTCCAGCGGTGGGAGTTCCTACAATGAGCAGTTCTTC
CDR3: CAMSSGGSSYNEQFF

J: TRBJ1-2
size: -
V: TRBV6-2/TRBV6-3
D: -
DNA: TGTGCCAGCAGTCCCACACGGCAGGAGAACTATGGCTACACCTTC
CDR3: CASSPTRQENYGYTF

J: TRBJ1-1
size: few
V: TRBV7-2
D: -
DNA: TGTGCCAGCAGCTTTTCCGCCTCGAACACTGAAGCTTTCTTT
CDR3: CASSFSASNTEAFF

J: TRBJ1-4
size: -
V: TRBV6-6
D: -
DNA: TGTGCCAGCAGACGAACAGGGTGGGAAAAACTGTTTTTT
CDR3: CASRRTGWEKLFF

J: TRBJ2-3
size: few
V: TRBV7-2
D: TRBD1
DNA: TGTGCCAGCAGCTTAGCGGACAGGGATACGCAGTATTTT
CDR3: CASSLADRDTQYF

J: TRBJ1-2
size: many
V: TRBV20-1
D: TRBD1
DNA: TGCAGTGCTGTTGCGGGACAGGGGGCCTTCGGGTATGGCTACACCTTC
CDR3: CSAVAGQGAFGYGYTF

J: TRBJ2-1
size: many
V: TRBV6-2/TRBV6-3
D: TRBD2
DNA: TGTGCCAGCAGGCCCAGCGGGGGGATCTACAATGAGCAGTTCTTC
CDR3: CASRPSGGIYNEQFF

J: TRBJ2-7
size: many
V: TRBV20-1
D: TRBD2
DNA: TGCAGTGCCGGGGGGGCCTCAAGTACCTACGAGCAGTACTTC
CDR3: CSAGGASSTYEQYF